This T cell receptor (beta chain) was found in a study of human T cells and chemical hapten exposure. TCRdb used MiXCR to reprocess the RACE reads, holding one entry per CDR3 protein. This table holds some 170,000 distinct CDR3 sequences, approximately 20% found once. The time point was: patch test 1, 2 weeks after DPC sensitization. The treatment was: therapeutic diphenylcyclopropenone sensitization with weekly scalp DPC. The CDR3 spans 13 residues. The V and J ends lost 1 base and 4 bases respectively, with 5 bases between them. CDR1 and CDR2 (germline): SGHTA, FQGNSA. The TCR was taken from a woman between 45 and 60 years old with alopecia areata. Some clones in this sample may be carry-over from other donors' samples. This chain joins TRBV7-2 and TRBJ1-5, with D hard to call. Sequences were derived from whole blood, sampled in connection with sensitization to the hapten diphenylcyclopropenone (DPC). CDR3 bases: TGTGCCAGCAGCTTAGATTTGAATCAGCCCCAGCATTTT. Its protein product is CASSLDLNQPQHF.